This entry describes one TCR beta chain. As yet, its antigen is unknown. Libraries were prepared by immunoSEQ multiplex PCR; TCRdb keeps only in-frame clonotypes and omits some of them. The sample consists of some 480,000 clones, approximately 88% of them appearing once. This entry belongs to a study of Ad26.COV2.S vaccination and SARS-CoV-2 variants. Study results and limitations: Greater spike-specific TCR breadth was seen in vaccine recipients than in placebo recipients. Considerable breadth of spike-specific CD8+ and CD4+ T cell responses has reportedly been documented following vaccination.

Treatment of the sample: around 19 received Ad26.COV2.S at low or high dose, single or two shots; about five received placebo; per-sample allocation not given. Sampling occurred on day 63 after the first vaccine or placebo injection. A Boston adult aged 18-55 years was the donor. Expression of Wuhan-strain SARS-CoV-2 spike came from the Ad26 vector that formed the vaccine. The CDR3 is 17 amino acids. Germline loops: CDR1 LGHDT, CDR2 YNNKEL (reference sequence). V lost 1 base, J lost 3 bases, and 17 bases lay in between. The receptor was derived from a person between 18 and 65 years old who received the Ad26.COV2.S COVID-19 vaccine or a placebo. This chain uses TRBV3-1 (or the pseudogene TRBV3-2) with TRBJ2-3; tentatively, D is TRBD1 (7 bases). The material sequenced was peripheral blood, taken in a trial of Ad26.COV2.S vaccine versus placebo. CDR3 DNA sequence: TGTGCCAGCAGCCAAGGGGGAGGCCCCAGGGGGACAGATACGCAGTATTTT. Translating it yields CASSQGGGPRGTDTQYF.